The 18 T cell receptor beta chains listed next were all sequenced from one sample in a study of T cell responses to AZD1222 COVID-19 vaccine. Some clones are missing from TCRdb's copy, which holds only in-frame ones; the method was immunoSEQ multiplex PCR. The table has some 140,000 clones, 70% to 90% seen once. Sequences were derived from peripheral blood, sampled on day 0 of AZD1222 vaccination. The receptors originated from an adult in good health.

The chain uses TRBV7-2 and TRBJ2-7; D assignment may be TRBD1 or TRBD2 (5 bases each). Germline assignment: CDR1 SGHTA and CDR2 FQGNSA. The germline V and J ends were trimmed by 5 bases and 6 bases, with 11 bases remaining between them. The CDR3 covers 12 residues. The CDR3 spells CASSPPGPEQYF. In nucleotides, the CDR3 is TGTGCCAGCAGCCCACCGGGGCCCGAGCAGTACTTC.

The chain is built from TRBV6-2 or TRBV6-3 and TRBJ1-5; no clear D. This CDR3 comprises 12 residues. Per the germline V gene, CDR1 is MNHEY and CDR2 is SVGEGT. Trimming took 0 bases from V and 6 from J, leaving 3 bases between them. As DNA, the CDR3 is TGTGCCAGCAGTTACTCGATTCAGCCCCAGCATTTT. Translating gives CASSYSIQPQHF.

The genes are TRBV3-1 (or the pseudogene TRBV3-2) and TRBJ1-3; D possibly corresponds to TRBD1 (6 bases). Germline lookup yields CDR1 LGHDT and CDR2 YNNKEL (reference sequence). The CDR3 is 17 amino acids. Trimming left V 4 bases short and J 0 bases short, with 16 bases between. The CDR3 sequence: CASSLAGTGSSGNTIYF. The CDR3 nucleotides read TGTGCCAGCAGCCTGGCGGGTACAGGGAGCTCTGGAAACACCATATATTTT.

The rearrangement uses TRBV4-2 and TRBJ1-1; D remains ambiguous. The germline V and J ends were trimmed by 1 base and 4 bases, with 13 bases remaining between them. The V gene's germline CDR1 is LGHNA and CDR2 YNFKEQ. The length of the CDR3 is 15 residues. The CDR3 protein is CASSQGSLRGTEAFF. In DNA form, the CDR3 reads TGTGCCAGCAGCCAAGGGTCCCTACGAGGCACTGAAGCTTTCTTT.

The chain couples TRBV10-3 to TRBJ1-1; no clear D gene. V shed 3 bases and J shed 5 bases, with 10 bases lying between them. CDR3 length: 13 amino acids. Germline assignment: CDR1 ENHRY and CDR2 SYGVKD. The CDR3 region has the DNA TGTGCCATCAGTGAAGCCGGGAGGACTGAAGCTTTCTTT. Protein: CAISEAGRTEAFF.

The chain recombines TRBV6-5 with TRBJ1-2, with D possibly being TRBD1 (5 bases). Deletions cut 4 bases from V and 2 bases from J, with 14 bases between. Germline CDR1 is MNHEY and CDR2 is SVGAGI. This CDR3 is built from 15 residues. Here the CDR3 DNA reads TGTGCCAGCAGTTCCCGACAGAGATCGAACTATGGCTACACCTTC. The encoded protein is CASSSRQRSNYGYTF.

The chain uses TRBV6-4 and TRBJ2-5; the match to TRBD2 covers 9 bases. The CDR3 extends over 15 amino acids. The V gene's germline CDR1 is MRHNA and CDR2 SNTAGT. J lost 4 bases, V lost 3 bases, and 6 bases had no gene match. The CDR3 region is CASSELAGAGETQYF. The CDR3 DNA is TGTGCCAGCAGTGAGTTAGCGGGAGCCGGAGAGACCCAGTACTTC.

V usage is TRBV7-2 and J usage is TRBJ1-5; TRBD1 aligns across 7 bases. Germline lookup yields CDR1 SGHTA and CDR2 FQGNSA. The CDR3 is made up of 15 amino acids. With V trimmed by 4 bases and J by 1 base, 4 bases remained unmatched. CDR3 sequence: CASSYRGGSNQPQHF. CDR3 sequence (DNA): TGTGCCAGCAGCTACAGGGGAGGGAGCAATCAGCCCCAGCATTTT.

The genes are TRBV7-2 and TRBJ1-1; possible D gene TRBD1, 6 bases. The CDR3 extends over 12 amino acids. Germline loops: CDR1 SGHTA, CDR2 FQGNSA. V was pared by 5 bases and J by 9 bases, with 13 bases between. The CDR3 sequence is CASSRNREKAFF. DNA for the CDR3: TGTGCCAGCAGCCGGAACAGGGAAAAAGCTTTCTTT.

V is TRBV7-3 and J is TRBJ1-1; D unclear. Germline-derived CDR1 and CDR2 are SGHTA and FQGTGA. The CDR3 loop spans 16 amino acids. With 2 bases removed from V and 1 base from J, the gap between germline ends came to 14 bases. For the CDR3, the DNA is TGTGCCAGCAGCTTAGGGTCCGCAAACCAGAACACTGAAGCTTTCTTT. This translates into CASSLGSANQNTEAFF.

This clone occurred a few times. This chain uses TRBV11-3 with TRBJ2-1; 10 nucleotides line up with TRBD2. The CDR3 loop spans 18 amino acids. From germline, CDR1 is SGHNT and CDR2 YENEEA. The trim removed 3 bases at V and 4 bases at J, leaving 12 bases unmatched. The CDR3 sequence is CASSLSSSTSGAYNEQFF. The CDR3 region has the DNA TGTGCCAGCAGCTTGTCATCAAGTACTAGCGGGGCATACAATGAGCAGTTCTTC. Looking up the rest from reference TRBV11-3 and TRBJ2-1 gives the full variable domain: EAGVVQSPRYKIIEKKQPVAFWCNPISGHNTLYWYLQNLGQGPELLIRYENEEAVDDSQLPKDRFSAERLKGVDSTLKIQPAELGDSAVYLCASSLSSSTSGAYNEQFFGPGTRLTVL.

V is TRBV10-3 and J is TRBJ2-5; D is possibly TRBD1 or TRBD2 (6 bases each). Germline V gene data show CDR1 as ENHRY and CDR2 as SYGVKD. Trimming stripped 10 bases from V and 4 bases from J, with 22 bases between. This CDR3 is built from 15 residues. The CDR3 spells CATGAGAVGGETQYF. As DNA, the CDR3 is TGTGCCACCGGGGCAGGGGCGGTGGGGGGAGAGACCCAGTACTTC.

The V call is TRBV19, the J call TRBJ1-5; weak D call: TRBD1 (6 bases). V shed 8 bases and J shed 1 base, with 12 bases lying between them. CDR3 size: 14 residues. Germline CDR1 LNHDA, CDR2 SQIVND (reference sequence). CDR3 loop: CASEGGPSNQPQHF. Written as DNA, the CDR3 is TGTGCCAGTGAGGGGGGTCCCAGCAATCAGCCCCAGCATTTT.

The chain combines TRBV28 with TRBJ1-5; D not certain. Germline V CDR1 and CDR2: MDHEN, SYDVKM. V lost 3 bases and J lost 0, with 6 bases in between. This CDR3 is built from 14 residues. CDR3 sequence reads: CASSLGNSNQPQHF. CDR3 nucleotide sequence: TGTGCCAGCAGTTTGGGTAATAGCAATCAGCCCCAGCATTTT. Full variable domain (rest looked up from reference TRBV28 and TRBJ1-5): DVKVTQSSRYLVKRTGEKVFLECVQDMDHENMFWYRQDPGLGLRLIYFSYDVKMKEKGDIPEGYSVSREKKERFSLILESASTNQTSMYLCASSLGNSNQPQHFGDGTRLSIL.

V is TRBV10-3 and J is TRBJ1-2, with no clear D. The CDR3 runs 12 residues. The V gene lost 0 bases and the J gene lost 8 bases, with 7 bases spanning the gap. The germline CDR1 and CDR2 sequences are ENHRY and SYGVKD. CDR3 sequence reads: CAISESEGGYTF. CDR3 coding DNA: TGTGCCATCAGTGAGTCTGAAGGCGGCTACACCTTC.

This chain joins TRBV4-1 and TRBJ2-2; 8 nucleotides align to TRBD1. Germline V CDR1 and CDR2: MGHRA, YSYEKL. Losses at the gene ends were 4 bases for V and 7 bases for J; bases not matched to a gene: 17. This CDR3 contains 18 residues. The CDR3 loop reads CASSPQARDRGRNGELFF. In DNA, the CDR3 is TGCGCCAGCAGCCCCCAGGCCCGAGACAGGGGTCGAAACGGGGAGCTGTTTTTT.

This clone was seen a handful of times. The chain is built from TRBV20-1 and TRBJ1-6, with D possibly being TRBD1 (6 bases). CDR3 length: 16 residues. V lost 3 bases and J lost 7, with 19 bases in between. Germline lookup yields CDR1 DFQATT and CDR2 SNEGSKA (reference sequence). The CDR3 here is CSASEQGLFGNSPLHF. The CDR3 coding sequence is TGCAGTGCTAGTGAACAGGGACTATTCGGGAATTCACCCCTCCACTTT.

The chain employs TRBV9 and TRBJ2-1; D may correspond to TRBD1 or TRBD2 (5 bases each). Deletions cut 5 bases from V and 0 bases from J, with 18 bases between. The CDR3 loop spans 17 amino acids. The germline V gene encodes CDR1 SGDLS and CDR2 YYNGEE. CDR3 amino acids: CASSADRGTSSYNEQFF. DNA for the CDR3: TGTGCCAGCAGTGCCGATCGGGGCACAAGCTCCTACAATGAGCAGTTCTTC. Using reference TRBV9 and TRBJ2-1 for the parts outside the CDR3, the full variable domain is DSGVTQTPKHLITATGQRVTLRCSPRSGDLSVYWYQQSLDQGLQFLIQYYNGEERAKGNILERFSAQQFPDLHSELNLSSLELGDSALYFCASSADRGTSSYNEQFFGPGTRLTVL.